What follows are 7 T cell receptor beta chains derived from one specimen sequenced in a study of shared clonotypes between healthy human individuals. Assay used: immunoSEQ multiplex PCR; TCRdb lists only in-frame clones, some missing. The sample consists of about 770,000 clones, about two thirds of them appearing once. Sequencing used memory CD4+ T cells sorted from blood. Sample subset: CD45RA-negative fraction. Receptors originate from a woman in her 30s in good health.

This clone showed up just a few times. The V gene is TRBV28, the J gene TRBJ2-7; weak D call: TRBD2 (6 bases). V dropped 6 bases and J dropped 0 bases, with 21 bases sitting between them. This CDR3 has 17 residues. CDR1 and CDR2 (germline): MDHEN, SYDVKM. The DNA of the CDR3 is TGTGCCAGCAGCCCCGTCGGGAGAAAGGGTAGCTCCTACGAGCAGTACTTC. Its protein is CASSPVGRKGSSYEQYF.

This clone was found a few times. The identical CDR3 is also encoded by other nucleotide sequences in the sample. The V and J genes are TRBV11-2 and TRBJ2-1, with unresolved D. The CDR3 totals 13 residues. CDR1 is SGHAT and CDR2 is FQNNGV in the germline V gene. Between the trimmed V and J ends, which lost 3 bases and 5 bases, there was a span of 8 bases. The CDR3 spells CASSLGQNNEQFF. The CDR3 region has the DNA TGTGCCAGCAGCTTGGGCCAAAACAATGAGCAGTTCTTC.

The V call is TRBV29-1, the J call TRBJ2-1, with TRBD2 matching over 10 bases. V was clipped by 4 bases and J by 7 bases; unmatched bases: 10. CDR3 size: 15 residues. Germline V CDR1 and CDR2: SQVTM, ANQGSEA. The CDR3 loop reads CSVVGLAGVGNEQFF. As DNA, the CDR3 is TGCAGCGTTGTAGGGCTAGCGGGAGTGGGTAATGAGCAGTTCTTC.

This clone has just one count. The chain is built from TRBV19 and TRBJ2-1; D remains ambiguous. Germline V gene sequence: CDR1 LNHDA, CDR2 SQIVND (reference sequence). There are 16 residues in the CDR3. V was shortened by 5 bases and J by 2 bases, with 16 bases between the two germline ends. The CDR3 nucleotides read TGTGCCAGTAGTCCCTGGACCACCCACGCCTACAATGAGCAGTTCTTC. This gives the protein CASSPWTTHAYNEQFF.

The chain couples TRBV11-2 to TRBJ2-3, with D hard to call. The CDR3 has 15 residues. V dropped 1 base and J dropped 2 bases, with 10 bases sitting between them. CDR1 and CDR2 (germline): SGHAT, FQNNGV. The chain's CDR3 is CASSLGTPYTDTQYF. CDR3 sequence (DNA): TGTGCCAGCAGCTTAGGGACGCCATACACAGATACGCAGTATTTT. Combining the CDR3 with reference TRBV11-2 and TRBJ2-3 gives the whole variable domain EAGVAQSPRYKIIEKRQSVAFWCNPISGHATLYWYQQILGQGPKLLIQFQNNGVVDDSQLPKDRFSAERLKGVDSTLKIQPAKLEDSAVYLCASSLGTPYTDTQYFGPGTRLTVL.

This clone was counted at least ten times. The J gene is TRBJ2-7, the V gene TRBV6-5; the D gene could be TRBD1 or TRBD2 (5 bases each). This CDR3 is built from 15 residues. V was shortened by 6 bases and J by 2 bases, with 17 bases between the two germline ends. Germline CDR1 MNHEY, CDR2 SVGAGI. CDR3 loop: CASRATGTQTYEQYF. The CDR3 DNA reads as TGTGCCAGCAGGGCGACCGGGACCCAAACCTACGAGCAGTACTTC.

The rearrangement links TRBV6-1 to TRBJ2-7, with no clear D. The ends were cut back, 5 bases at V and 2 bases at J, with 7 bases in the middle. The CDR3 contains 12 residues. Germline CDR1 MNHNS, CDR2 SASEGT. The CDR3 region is CASSTRTYEQYF. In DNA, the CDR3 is TGTGCCAGCAGTACGAGAACCTACGAGCAGTACTTC.